This T cell receptor (beta chain) stems from a study of PD-1 blockade in mismatch repair-deficient tumors. Study details: Enrolled about 2013-2017, patients had progressing, pretreated mismatch repair-deficient cancers of approximately 13 types.

Profiled with immunoSEQ multiplex PCR; TCRdb holds only in-frame clones, not every one. Altogether roughly 40,000 clones are present, about 85% being singletons, with the ten largest covering roughly 3.9%. TCR sequencing covered a few patients who responded to pembrolizumab. The TCR comes from an adult with mismatch repair-deficient cancer. The source material was peripheral blood, sampled roughly 76 weeks after starting pembrolizumab.

CDR3 amino acids: CASSRLQVNTEAFF. In DNA form, the CDR3 reads TGCGCCAGCAGCCGCCTACAGGTAAACACTGAAGCTTTCTTT. This sequence joins TRBV4-1 and TRBJ1-1, with D possibly TRBD1 on 5 matching bases. The CDR3 covers 14 residues. Trimming pared 4 bases from V and 2 bases from J, leaving 11 bases between. Germline V gives CDR1 MGHRA, CDR2 YSYEKL.